This TCR beta chain was sequenced in a study of vaccination and CD4 T cells after COVID-19. On this clonotype: Its antigen is not identified.

Described treatment: approximately nine-day PBMC culture with coronavirus spike peptide pools or control peptides (ViraFEST assay). An unexposed donor provided the CD4+ T cells, which were collected before the COVID-19 pandemic (2011-2018). With the Oncomine TCR Beta short-read assay, DNA from cultured CD4+ T cells was sequenced. Extraction of genomic DNA was performed on cultured CD4+ T cells. MiXCR, applied by TCRdb to the PCR reads, yields one record per CDR3 protein. The sample lists 6,000 to 7,000 distinct CDR3 sequences; approximately 31% were seen once. The germline gives CDR1 LGHNA, CDR2 YNFKEQ. This CDR3 has 13 residues. V was clipped by 1 base and J by 8 bases, with 9 bases between them.

The TCR originated in a human donor in good health. This rearrangement joins TRBV4-2 to TRBJ2-1; D unresolved. What was sequenced was CD4+ T cells from blood, cultured in vitro. CDR3 loop: CASSQGKVDEQFF. For the CDR3, the DNA is TGTGCCAGCAGCCAAGGGAAGGTAGATGAGCAGTTCTTC.